A single sample gave rise to the 10 T cell receptor beta chains below, sequenced in a study of blood T cell repertoires in COVID-19. TCRdb's table, derived via immunoSEQ multiplex PCR, lists solely in-frame clones and lacks some. The sample carries 95,000 to 150,000 clones, 82% recorded once. Sequenced sample: peripheral blood. The source of these receptors is a woman between 70 and 85 years old with acute or convalescent COVID-19.

J is TRBJ1-2 and V is TRBV6-1, with TRBD1 matching over 11 bases. This CDR3 spans 16 amino acids. Trimming took 0 bases from V and 4 from J; bases not matched to a gene: 4. Germline V gene lookup returns CDR1 MNHNS and CDR2 SASEGT. Here the CDR3 reads CASSEARTGGFYGYTF. The CDR3 coding sequence is TGTGCCAGCAGTGAAGCCAGGACAGGGGGCTTCTATGGCTACACCTTC.

About this clone: This sample also contains other DNA sequences that code for the same CDR3. The chain joins TRBV12-3 or TRBV12-4 to TRBJ2-2; D is uncertain. This CDR3 has 13 residues. Trimming took off 3 bases at V and 2 bases at J, with 4 bases between the two ends. For the CDR3, the DNA is TGTGCCAGCAGTTTCGGTAACACCGGGGAGCTGTTTTTT. It specifies CASSFGNTGELFF.

The chain combines TRBV7-2 with TRBJ2-3; D is perhaps TRBD1 (6 bases). The CDR3 length is 14 residues. V lost 7 bases, J lost 3 bases, and 14 bases lay in between. Germline V lookup: CDR1 SGHTA, CDR2 FQGNSA. CDR3 DNA sequence: TGTGCCAGCATCTCGGGAAGGGGGACAGATACGCAGTATTTT. It codes for CASISGRGTDTQYF.

The J gene is TRBJ1-6, the V gene TRBV6-1, with D possibly being TRBD1 (5 bases). Germline V gene lookup returns CDR1 MNHNS and CDR2 SASEGT. V was pared by 4 bases and J by 1 base, with 14 bases between. The CDR3 spans 17 residues. Written as DNA, the CDR3 is TGTGCCAGCAGTGGTGCAGGGTTTGGGTCCTATAATTCACCCCTCCACTTT. Encoded protein: CASSGAGFGSYNSPLHF.

V and J are TRBV11-3 and TRBJ1-1; TRBD1 matches at 8 bases. V lost 0 bases and J lost 1; bases outside the gene matches: 16. The CDR3 totals 20 residues. Germline V gene data show CDR1 as SGHNT and CDR2 as YENEEA. Here the CDR3 reads CASSLDSVFPRGLWNTEAFF. The CDR3 DNA reads TGTGCCAGCAGCTTAGATTCGGTCTTCCCCAGGGGGCTTTGGAACACTGAAGCTTTCTTT.

The chain links TRBV5-1 to TRBJ1-4; 9 bases are a match to TRBD1. Unmatched junction bases numbered 5, after V lost 4 bases and J lost 7 bases. CDR3 length equals 14 residues. Germline V gives CDR1 SGHRS, CDR2 YFSETQ. The CDR3 loop reads CASSTGTGTEKLFF. In DNA, the CDR3 is TGCGCCAGCAGCACCGGGACAGGGACTGAAAAACTGTTTTTT.

Here the CDR3 DNA reads TGTGCCAGCAGCTTAGAAGCGGGGAGCGGCTACACCTTC. Translated: CASSLEAGSGYTF. V and J are TRBV7-9 and TRBJ1-2; D ambiguous. Germline lookup yields CDR1 SEHNR and CDR2 FQNEAQ (reference sequence). Trimming cost V 1 base and J 8 bases, with 11 bases left between them. The CDR3 totals 13 residues.

As regards this clone: The sample has other DNA sequences that encode this CDR3 too. The J gene is TRBJ1-1, the V gene TRBV5-1; possible D gene TRBD1, 6 bases. The CDR3 sequence is 15 residues long. In germline, CDR1 is SGHRS, CDR2 YFSETQ. Trimming left V 1 base short and J 1 base short, with 11 bases between. CDR3 coding DNA: TGCGCCAGCAGCTTGAGGCAGGGGTCGAACACTGAAGCTTTCTTT. Its protein is CASSLRQGSNTEAFF.

On this clone: One end of the junction varies from germline; a read error may be responsible. The genes are TRBV4-3 and TRBJ1-2; 8 nucleotides align to TRBD1. Germline-derived CDR1 and CDR2 are LGHNA and YSLEER. This CDR3 has 16 residues. DNA for the CDR3: TGCGCCAGCAGCCAAGCCTTCAGTGACAGGGGAAGTGGCTGCACCTTC. It translates to CASSQAFSDRGSGCTF.

A note on this clone: In this CDR3 the conserved last residue, phenylalanine or tryptophan, is missing, so a read error is likely. No DNA is shown, since the ends of the CDR3 on it are uncertain; the CDR3 is the one TCRdb lists. V gene TRBV15 combines with J gene TRBJ1-6; the table's D call TRBD1 went unverified against the DNA. Germline V lookup: CDR1 LNHNV, CDR2 YYDKDF (reference sequence). Both ends counted, the CDR3 spans 13 residues. CDR3 region: CATSTGDRERWGL.